This entry is about one TCR beta chain. The antigen remains undetermined. As the CDR3 is not closed by the conserved phenylalanine or tryptophan, this likely results from a read error. This entry belongs to a study of tumor-infiltrating lymphocytes in primary liver carcinoma. General study points: Only about 7-25% of top clones occurred in every one of the five tumor regions. Relative to blood, tumors carried a significantly larger fraction of the repertoire in their top 250 clones (p = 0.039).

Germline assignment: CDR1 SGHDN and CDR2 FVKESK. CDR3 size: 14 residues. Trimming took 6 bases from V and 1 from J, leaving 12 bases between them. cDNA specific to TCR beta was made from 500 ng of total RNA, with a constant-region primer employed for priming. ARM-PCR was slightly modified, and three nested multiplex PCR rounds with it gave rise to the TCR beta libraries. A C-beta reverse primer and TRBV1-TRBV30 forward primers served in each of the first two PCR rounds, at around 10 cycles apiece. TCRdb called the multiplex PCR reads again in MiXCR, with one record for every CDR3 protein. The top ten clones hold 29% of a sample with roughly 45,000 distinct CDR3 sequences, roughly 70% of them seen once. Scientists recovered RNA and DNA together from approximately 20-30 mg of unsorted bulk tissue. Chronic HBV infection affected patients, none of whom had received treatment. Every tumor sample had over 80% viable tumor cells.

V is TRBV14 and J is TRBJ2-5; the D gene is possibly TRBD1 (5 bases). Input material: liver tumor tissue from sampling region 5. The subset was: tumor region T5, tumor centre. The origin of this receptor is a middle-aged man with primary liver carcinoma and hepatitis B virus infection. DNA of the CDR3: TGTGCCAGCAGTCGTCGGACACTCCAAGAGACCCAGTACCTC. It specifies CASSRRTLQETQYL.